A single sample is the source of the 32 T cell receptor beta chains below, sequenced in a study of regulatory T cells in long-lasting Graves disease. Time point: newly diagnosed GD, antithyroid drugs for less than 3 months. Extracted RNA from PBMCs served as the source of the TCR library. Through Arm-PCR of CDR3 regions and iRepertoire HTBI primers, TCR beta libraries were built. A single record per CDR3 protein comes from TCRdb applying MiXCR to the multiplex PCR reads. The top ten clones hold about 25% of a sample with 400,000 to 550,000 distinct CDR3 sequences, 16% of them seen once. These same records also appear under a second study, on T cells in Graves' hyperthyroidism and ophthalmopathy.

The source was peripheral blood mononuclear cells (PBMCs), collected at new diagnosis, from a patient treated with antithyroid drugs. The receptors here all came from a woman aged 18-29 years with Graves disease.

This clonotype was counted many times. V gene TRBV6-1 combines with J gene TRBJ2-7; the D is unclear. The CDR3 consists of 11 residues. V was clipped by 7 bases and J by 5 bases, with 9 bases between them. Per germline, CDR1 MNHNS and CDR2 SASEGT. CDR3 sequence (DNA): TGTGCCAGCAAGGAGTTCCACGAGCAGTACTTC. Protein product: CASKEFHEQYF.

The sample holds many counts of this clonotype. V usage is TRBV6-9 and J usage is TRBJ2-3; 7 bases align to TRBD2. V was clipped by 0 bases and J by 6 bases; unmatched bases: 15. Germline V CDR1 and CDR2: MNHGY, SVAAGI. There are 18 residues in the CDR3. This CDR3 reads CASSYSGLGGGSWDTQYF. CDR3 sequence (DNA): TGTGCCAGCAGTTATTCGGGGCTCGGCGGCGGGAGTTGGGATACGCAGTATTTT.

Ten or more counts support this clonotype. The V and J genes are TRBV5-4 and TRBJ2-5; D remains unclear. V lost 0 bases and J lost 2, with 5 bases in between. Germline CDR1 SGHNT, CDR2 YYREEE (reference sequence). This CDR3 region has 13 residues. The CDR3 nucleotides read TGTGCCAGCAGCTTGGCGGAACAAGAGACCCAGTACTTC. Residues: CASSLAEQETQYF.

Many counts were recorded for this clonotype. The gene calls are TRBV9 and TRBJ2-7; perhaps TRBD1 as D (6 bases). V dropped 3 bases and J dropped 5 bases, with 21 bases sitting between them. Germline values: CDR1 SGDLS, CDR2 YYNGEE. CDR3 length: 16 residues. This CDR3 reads CASSANPSTGPHEQYF. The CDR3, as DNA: TGTGCCAGCAGCGCCAACCCATCGACAGGTCCCCACGAGCAGTACTTC.

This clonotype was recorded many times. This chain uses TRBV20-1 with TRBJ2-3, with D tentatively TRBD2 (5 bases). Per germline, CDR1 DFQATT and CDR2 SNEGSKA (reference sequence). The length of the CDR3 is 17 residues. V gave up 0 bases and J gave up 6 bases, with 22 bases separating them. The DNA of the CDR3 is TGCAGTGCTAGAGATGCCGTCCTAGCTAAGGGTCCGGATACGCAGTATTTT. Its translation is CSARDAVLAKGPDTQYF.

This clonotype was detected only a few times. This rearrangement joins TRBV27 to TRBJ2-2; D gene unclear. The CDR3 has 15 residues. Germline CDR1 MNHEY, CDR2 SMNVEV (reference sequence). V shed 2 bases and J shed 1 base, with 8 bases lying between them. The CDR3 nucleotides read TGTGCCAGCAGTTTAGTGGGAATGAACACCGGGGAGCTGTTTTTT. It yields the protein CASSLVGMNTGELFF.

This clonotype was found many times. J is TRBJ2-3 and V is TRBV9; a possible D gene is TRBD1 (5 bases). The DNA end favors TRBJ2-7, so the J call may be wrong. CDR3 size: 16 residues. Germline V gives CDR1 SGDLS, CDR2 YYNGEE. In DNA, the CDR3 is TGTGCCAGCAGCGTAGCTACTGGGGCAGGGATCTACGAGCAGTACTTC. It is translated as CASSVATGAGIYEQYF.

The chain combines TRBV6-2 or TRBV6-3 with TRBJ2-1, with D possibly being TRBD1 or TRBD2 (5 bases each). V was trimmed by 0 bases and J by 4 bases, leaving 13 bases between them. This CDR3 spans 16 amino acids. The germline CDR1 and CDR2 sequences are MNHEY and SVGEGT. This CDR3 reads CASSYSTAGGYNEQFF. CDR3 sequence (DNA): TGTGCCAGCAGTTACTCGACCGCTGGGGGTTACAATGAGCAGTTCTTC.

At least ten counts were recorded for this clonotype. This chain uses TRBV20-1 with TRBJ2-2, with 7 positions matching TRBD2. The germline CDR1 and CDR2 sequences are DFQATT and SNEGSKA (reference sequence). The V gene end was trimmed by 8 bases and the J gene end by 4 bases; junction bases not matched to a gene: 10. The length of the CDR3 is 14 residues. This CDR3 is CSPNRRGGTGELFF. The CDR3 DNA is TGCAGTCCAAACCGGCGCGGGGGCACCGGGGAGCTGTTTTTT.

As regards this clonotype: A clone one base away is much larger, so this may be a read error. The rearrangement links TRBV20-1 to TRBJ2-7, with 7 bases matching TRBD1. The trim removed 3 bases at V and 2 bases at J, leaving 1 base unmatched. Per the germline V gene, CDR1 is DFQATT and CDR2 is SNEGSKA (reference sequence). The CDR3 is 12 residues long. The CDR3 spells CSARGTAYEQYF. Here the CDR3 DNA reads TGCAGTGCTAGGGGGACAGCCTACGAGCAGTACTTC.

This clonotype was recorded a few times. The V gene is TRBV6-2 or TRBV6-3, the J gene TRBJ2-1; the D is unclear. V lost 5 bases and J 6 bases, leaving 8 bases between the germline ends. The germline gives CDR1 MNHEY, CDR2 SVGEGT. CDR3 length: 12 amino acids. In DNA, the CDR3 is TGTGCCAGCAGTAGGGATGGCAATGAGCAGTTCTTC. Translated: CASSRDGNEQFF.

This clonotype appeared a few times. The CDR3 region is CSGFQRGHWSEQFF. The CDR3 DNA reads TGCAGCGGCTTCCAGCGGGGGCATTGGAGTGAGCAGTTCTTC. The gene calls are TRBV29-1 and TRBJ2-1; 8 bases align to TRBD2. Trimming took 7 bases from V and 9 from J; bases not matched to a gene: 14. CDR1 is SQVTM, CDR2 ANQGSEA, per germline. The CDR3 loop spans 14 amino acids.

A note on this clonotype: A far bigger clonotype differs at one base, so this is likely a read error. In DNA form, the CDR3 reads TGTGCCAGCAGCTTAGCGCTTTTGGCGGGAACCTACGAGCAGTTCTTC. It codes for CASSLALLAGTYEQFF. V usage is TRBV7-2 and J usage is TRBJ2-1; D possibly corresponds to TRBD2 (6 bases). The ends were cut back, 0 bases at V and 10 bases at J, with 19 bases in the middle. The CDR3 is made up of 16 amino acids. CDR1 SGHTA and CDR2 FQGNSA come from the germline V gene.

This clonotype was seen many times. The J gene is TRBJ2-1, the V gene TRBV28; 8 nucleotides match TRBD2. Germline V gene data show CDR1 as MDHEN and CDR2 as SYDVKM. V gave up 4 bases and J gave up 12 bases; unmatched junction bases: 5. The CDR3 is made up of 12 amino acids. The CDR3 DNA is TGTGCCAGCAGTTCGGGAGGGAGCCGGCAGTTCTTC. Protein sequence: CASSSGGSRQFF. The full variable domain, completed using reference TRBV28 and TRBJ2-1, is DVKVTQSSRYLVKRTGEKVFLECVQDMDHENMFWYRQDPGLGLRLIYFSYDVKMKEKGDIPEGYSVSREKKERFSLILESASTNQTSMYLCASSSGGSRQFFGPGTRLTVL.

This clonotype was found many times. The CDR3 spells CASSGTLLAKQFF. CDR3 sequence (DNA): TGTGCCAGCAGCGGGACCTTACTAGCTAAGCAGTTCTTC. The chain couples TRBV27 to TRBJ2-1; D is perhaps TRBD2 (6 bases). The CDR3 loop spans 13 amino acids. The V gene lost 6 bases and the J gene lost 11 bases, with 17 bases spanning the gap. Germline V gene data show CDR1 as MNHEY and CDR2 as SMNVEV (reference sequence).

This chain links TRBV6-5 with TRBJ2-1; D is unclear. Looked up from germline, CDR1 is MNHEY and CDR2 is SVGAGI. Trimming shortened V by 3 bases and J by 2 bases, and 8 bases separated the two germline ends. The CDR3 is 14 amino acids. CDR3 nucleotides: TGTGCCAGCAGTTATTTGGGCACCTACAATGAGCAGTTCTTC. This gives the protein CASSYLGTYNEQFF.

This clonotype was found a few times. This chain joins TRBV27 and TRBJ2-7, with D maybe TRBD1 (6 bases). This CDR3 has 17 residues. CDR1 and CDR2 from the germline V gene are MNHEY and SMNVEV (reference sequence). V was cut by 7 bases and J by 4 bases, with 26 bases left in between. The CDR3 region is CASINRVTRGSIYEQYF. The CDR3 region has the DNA TGTGCCAGCATTAACAGGGTAACCAGAGGTTCAATATACGAGCAGTACTTC.

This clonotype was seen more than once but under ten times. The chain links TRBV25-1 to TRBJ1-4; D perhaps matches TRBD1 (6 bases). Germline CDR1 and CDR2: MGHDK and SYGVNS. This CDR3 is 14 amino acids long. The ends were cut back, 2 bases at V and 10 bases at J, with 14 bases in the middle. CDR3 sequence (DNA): TGTGCCAGCAGTGAAGGGGGGGGGCTGGTAAAACTGTTTTTT. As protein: CASSEGGGLVKLFF.

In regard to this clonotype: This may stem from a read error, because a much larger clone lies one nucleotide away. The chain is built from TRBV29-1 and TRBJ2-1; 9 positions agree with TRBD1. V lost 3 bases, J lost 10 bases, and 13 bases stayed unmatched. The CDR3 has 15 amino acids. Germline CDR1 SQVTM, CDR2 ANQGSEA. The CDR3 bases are TGCAGCGTTGACCCCCTACCGGGACAGGGATACGAGCAGTTCTTC. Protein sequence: CSVDPLPGQGYEQFF.

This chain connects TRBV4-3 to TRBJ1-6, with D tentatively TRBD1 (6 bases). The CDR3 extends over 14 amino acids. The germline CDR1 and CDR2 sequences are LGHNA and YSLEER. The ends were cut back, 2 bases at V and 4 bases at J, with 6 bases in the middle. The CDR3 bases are TGCGCCAGCAGCCAACAGGGGTATAATTCACCCCTCCACTTT. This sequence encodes CASSQQGYNSPLHF.

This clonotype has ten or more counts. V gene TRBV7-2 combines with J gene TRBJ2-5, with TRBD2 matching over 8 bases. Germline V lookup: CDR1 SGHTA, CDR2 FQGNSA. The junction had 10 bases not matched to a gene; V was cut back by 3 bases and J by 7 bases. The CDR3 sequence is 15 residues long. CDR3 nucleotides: TGTGCCAGCAGCTTCGAGCGGGAGCCGGGGATGACCCAGTACTTC. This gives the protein CASSFEREPGMTQYF.

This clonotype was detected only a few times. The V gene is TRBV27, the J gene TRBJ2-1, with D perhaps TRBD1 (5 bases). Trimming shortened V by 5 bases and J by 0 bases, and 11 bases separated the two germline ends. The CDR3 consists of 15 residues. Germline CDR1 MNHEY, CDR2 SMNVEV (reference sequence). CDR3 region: CASSVTDSSYNEQFF. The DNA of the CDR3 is TGTGCCAGCAGTGTGACAGATTCCTCCTACAATGAGCAGTTCTTC.

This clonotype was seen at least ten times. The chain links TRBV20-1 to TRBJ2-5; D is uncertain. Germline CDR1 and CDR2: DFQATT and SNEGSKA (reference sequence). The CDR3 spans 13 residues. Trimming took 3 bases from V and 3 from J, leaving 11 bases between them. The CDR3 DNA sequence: TGCAGTGCTAGTGTGACTCTCAAAGAGACCCAGTACTTC. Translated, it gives CSASVTLKETQYF.

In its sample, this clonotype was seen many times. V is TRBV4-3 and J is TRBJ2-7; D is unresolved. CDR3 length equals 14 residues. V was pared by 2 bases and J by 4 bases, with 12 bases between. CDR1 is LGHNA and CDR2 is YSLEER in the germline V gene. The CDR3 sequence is CASSQRRSAYEQYF. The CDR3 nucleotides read TGCGCCAGCAGCCAAAGACGATCAGCTTACGAGCAGTACTTC.

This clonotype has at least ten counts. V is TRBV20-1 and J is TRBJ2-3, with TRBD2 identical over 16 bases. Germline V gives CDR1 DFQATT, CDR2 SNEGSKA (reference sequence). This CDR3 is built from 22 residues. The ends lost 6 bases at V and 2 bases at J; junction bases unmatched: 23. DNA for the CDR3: TGCAGTGCCAAGCCGGGACTAGCGGGAGGGCCTCGAACTAGCATTGACACAGATACGCAGTATTTT. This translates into CSAKPGLAGGPRTSIDTDTQYF.

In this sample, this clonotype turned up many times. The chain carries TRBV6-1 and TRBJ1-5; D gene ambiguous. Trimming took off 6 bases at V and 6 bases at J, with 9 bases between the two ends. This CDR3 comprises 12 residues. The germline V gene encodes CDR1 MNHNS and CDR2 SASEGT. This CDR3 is CASSFVVQPQHF. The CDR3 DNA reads TGTGCCAGCAGCTTTGTTGTTCAGCCCCAGCATTTT.

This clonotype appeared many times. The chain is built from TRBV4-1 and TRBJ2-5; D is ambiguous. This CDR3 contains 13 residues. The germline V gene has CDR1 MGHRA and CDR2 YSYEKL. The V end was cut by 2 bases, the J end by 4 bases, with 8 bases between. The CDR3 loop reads CASSQSGPETQYF. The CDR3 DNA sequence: TGCGCCAGCAGCCAATCCGGTCCAGAGACCCAGTACTTC.

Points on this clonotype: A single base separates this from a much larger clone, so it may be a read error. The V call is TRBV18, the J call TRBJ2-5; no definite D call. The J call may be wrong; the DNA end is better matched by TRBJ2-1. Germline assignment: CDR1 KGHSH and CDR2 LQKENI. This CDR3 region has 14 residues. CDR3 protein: CASSPPGNQETQFF. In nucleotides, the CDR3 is TGTGCCAGCTCACCACCGGGCAATCAAGAGACCCAGTTCTTC.

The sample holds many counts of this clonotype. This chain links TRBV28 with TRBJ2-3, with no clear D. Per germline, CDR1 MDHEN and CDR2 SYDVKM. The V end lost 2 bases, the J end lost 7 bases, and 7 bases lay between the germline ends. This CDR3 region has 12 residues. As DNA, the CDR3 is TGTGCCAGCAGTTTAGGCCGAAATACGCAGTATTTT. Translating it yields CASSLGRNTQYF.

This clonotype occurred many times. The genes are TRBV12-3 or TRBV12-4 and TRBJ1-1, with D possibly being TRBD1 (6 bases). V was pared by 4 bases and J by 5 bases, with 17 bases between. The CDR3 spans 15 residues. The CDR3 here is CASSSQGGARTEAFF. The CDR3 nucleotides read TGTGCCAGCAGTTCCCAAGGGGGGGCAAGGACTGAAGCTTTCTTT.

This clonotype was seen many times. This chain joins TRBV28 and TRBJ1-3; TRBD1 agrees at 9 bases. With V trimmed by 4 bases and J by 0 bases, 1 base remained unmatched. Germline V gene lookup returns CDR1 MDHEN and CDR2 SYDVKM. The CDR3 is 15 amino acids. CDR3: CASSSTGGSGNTIYF. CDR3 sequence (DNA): TGTGCCAGCAGTTCGACAGGGGGCTCTGGAAACACCATATATTTT.

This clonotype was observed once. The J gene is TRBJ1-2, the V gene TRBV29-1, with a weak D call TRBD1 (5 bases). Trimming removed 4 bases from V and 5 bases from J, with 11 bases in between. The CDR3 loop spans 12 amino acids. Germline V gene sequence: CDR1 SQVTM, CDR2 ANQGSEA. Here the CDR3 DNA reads TGCAGCGTTGTTGGACAAAGTTATGGCTACACCTTC. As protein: CSVVGQSYGYTF. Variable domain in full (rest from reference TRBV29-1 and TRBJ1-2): SAVISQKPSRDICQRGTSLTIQCQVDSQVTMMFWYRQQPGQSLTLIATANQGSEATYESGFVIDKFPISRPNLTFSTLTVSNMSPEDSSIYLCSVVGQSYGYTFGSGTRLTVV.